Each of the 3 T cell receptor beta chains below was sequenced from the same sample in a study of response to subunit inactivated influenza vaccine. TCRdb fed the RT-PCR reads into MiXCR, producing one record per CDR3 protein. The repertoire holds hundreds of thousands of distinct CDR3 sequences, around 15% seen once, with approximately 7.6% in the top ten. The specimen was PBMCs from blood, collected around two weeks before vaccination. These TCRs come from a man in his fifties who received an inactivated influenza vaccine.

This clonotype has a handful of counts. The gene calls are TRBV29-1 and TRBJ2-7; TRBD1 is a possible D gene (6 bases). The CDR3 extends over 13 amino acids. With 7 bases removed from V and 0 bases from J, the gap between germline ends came to 13 bases. CDR1 is SQVTM and CDR2 is ANQGSEA in the germline V gene. The CDR3 sequence is CSARDKSSYEQYF. Here the CDR3 DNA reads TGCAGCGCTAGGGACAAGAGCTCCTACGAGCAGTACTTC.

This clonotype was picked up many times. J is TRBJ2-1 and V is TRBV24-1, with D perhaps given as TRBD1 or TRBD2 (5 bases each). Per germline, CDR1 KGHDR and CDR2 SFDVKD. V was shortened by 0 bases and J by 9 bases, with 17 bases between the two germline ends. This CDR3 has 16 amino acids. This chain's CDR3 is CATSDLYTTGTPEQFF. The CDR3, as DNA: TGTGCCACCAGTGATTTGTACACCACCGGGACCCCTGAGCAGTTCTTC.

This clonotype was picked up many times. The chain links TRBV7-8 to TRBJ2-1; TRBD2 might be the D (6 bases). Trimming shortened V by 6 bases and J by 7 bases, and 16 bases separated the two germline ends. Germline CDR1 is SGHVS and CDR2 is FQNEAQ. The CDR3 runs to 14 residues. The CDR3 region is CASRETSQLNEQFF. The CDR3 nucleotides are TGTGCCAGCAGGGAAACTAGCCAACTTAATGAGCAGTTCTTC.